One TCR beta chain is described in this entry. The data are from a study of T cells expressing NK-cell markers. The CDR3 loop spans 14 amino acids. TCRdb processed the 5' RACE reads again and assigns one entry to each CDR3 protein, with no DNA. This table lists about 150,000 distinct CDR3 sequences. The J gene is TRBJ2-3, the V gene TRBV12-3 or TRBV12-4; TCRdb names TRBD2, which stays unverified in the absence of DNA. Sequenced input: blood T cells: a sorted CD56 or NKG2C T cell subset, CD4+ or CD8+ T cells, or bulk PBMC T cells (not recorded which). The sequence was collected from a young man in good health. CDR3 region: CASSLWREPDTQYF.